This entry lists 28 T cell receptor beta chains sequenced from one sample in a study of T cells in severe cutaneous drug reactions. TCR subtype-specific primers in iRepertoire multiplex PCR prepared libraries for bulk and single-cell sequencing. With the multiplex PCR reads reprocessed, TCRdb shows one record per CDR3 protein and no DNA. This repertoire includes 10,000 or so distinct CDR3 sequences. The patients sequenced had a carbamazepine-induced Stevens-Johnson syndrome or toxic epidermal necrolysis reaction. Sample: cells from a skin blister. All receptors derive from a human donor with Stevens-Johnson syndrome, a severe cutaneous drug reaction.

By frequency, this clonotype is medium-sized. This rearrangement joins TRBV20-1 to TRBJ1-5; TCRdb gives TRBD1 as the D gene, but with no DNA this cannot be confirmed. Germline V gives CDR1 DFQATT, CDR2 SNEGSKA (reference sequence). The CDR3 runs 14 residues. CDR3 amino acids: CSASRTVHNQPQHF.

The V gene is TRBV20-1, the J gene TRBJ2-3; as DNA is missing, the TRBD1 call by TCRdb cannot be tested. CDR3 size: 13 residues. Germline V gene data show CDR1 as DFQATT and CDR2 as SNEGSKA (reference sequence). CDR3 sequence reads: CSARNGAGNTQYF.

The chain links TRBV5-8 to TRBJ2-1; TCRdb outputs TRBD2, but without DNA this stays unchecked. Germline CDR1 is SGHTS and CDR2 is YDEGEE. The CDR3 extends over 13 amino acids. CDR3: CASSLTGALEQFF.

This clonotype is deemed medium-sized by its frequency. V gene TRBV20-1 combines with J gene TRBJ2-1. Germline V gene lookup returns CDR1 DFQATT and CDR2 SNEGSKA (reference sequence). The length of the CDR3 is 14 residues. The CDR3 region is CSAATQRYSLEQFF.

By frequency, this clonotype is medium-sized (0.01 to 0.1%). The chain uses TRBV15 and TRBJ2-3. Germline V lookup: CDR1 LNHNV, CDR2 YYDKDF (reference sequence). The CDR3 covers 12 residues. CDR3 protein: CATGRYPDTQYF.

The chain couples TRBV29-1 to TRBJ2-3; TCRdb names TRBD1, which stays unverified in the absence of DNA. CDR1 and CDR2 from the germline V gene are SQVTM and ANQGSEA. The CDR3 runs to 15 residues. CDR3 sequence reads: CSVDYYRTSTDTQYF.

The chain combines TRBV29-1 with TRBJ1-1; TCRdb proposes TRBD1, but this gene call is untestable without DNA. CDR3 length equals 14 residues. Germline-derived CDR1 and CDR2 are SQVTM and ANQGSEA. CDR3 residues: CSVRQGQLNTEAFF.

V and J are TRBV20-1 and TRBJ2-3; absent DNA, TCRdb's TRBD2 call cannot be checked. The CDR3 contains 16 residues. Germline CDR1 DFQATT, CDR2 SNEGSKA (reference sequence). The CDR3 reads CSARDLAGALTDTQYF.

The chain recombines TRBV20-1 with TRBJ2-5; as DNA is missing, the TRBD2 call by TCRdb cannot be tested. This CDR3 region has 16 residues. The germline V gene has CDR1 DFQATT and CDR2 SNEGSKA (reference sequence). The CDR3 region is CSARDAGAGGQQTQYF.

This chain links TRBV29-1 with TRBJ1-2. Germline CDR1 and CDR2: SQVTM and ANQGSEA. CDR3 size: 13 residues. The CDR3 sequence: CSVDSGPIYGYTF.

This clonotype registers medium-sized by frequency. The chain recombines TRBV20-1 with TRBJ2-3. This CDR3 is built from 11 residues. Germline CDR1 DFQATT, CDR2 SNEGSKA (reference sequence). The CDR3 sequence is CSAQLRDTQYF.

The chain employs TRBV29-1 and TRBJ2-1; TCRdb designates TRBD2, a call that cannot be tested without DNA. The CDR3 has 15 amino acids. Germline V lookup: CDR1 SQVTM, CDR2 ANQGSEA. The CDR3 loop reads CSVEEREWLYNEQFF.

The J gene is TRBJ2-1, the V gene TRBV20-1; TCRdb's D call of TRBD2 is untestable without DNA. This CDR3 comprises 16 residues. CDR1 and CDR2 from the germline V gene are DFQATT and SNEGSKA (reference sequence). CDR3 sequence: CSASNTLLVQVNEQFF.

The V gene is TRBV29-1, the J gene TRBJ1-4; TCRdb reports TRBD1, a call that lacks DNA to check it against. The CDR3 is 13 residues long. The germline V gene has CDR1 SQVTM and CDR2 ANQGSEA. The CDR3 loop is CSVVRDANEKLFF. Full variable domain (outside the CDR3, taken from reference TRBV29-1 and TRBJ1-4): SAVISQKPSRDICQRGTSLTIQCQVDSQVTMMFWYRQQPGQSLTLIATANQGSEATYESGFVIDKFPISRPNLTFSTLTVSNMSPEDSSIYLCSVVRDANEKLFFGSGTQLSVL.

The gene calls are TRBV20-1 and TRBJ2-7; TCRdb's D call of TRBD1 is untestable without DNA. Germline values: CDR1 DFQATT, CDR2 SNEGSKA (reference sequence). The CDR3 has 14 amino acids. Here the CDR3 reads CSAPPGTGSYEQYF.

The chain recombines TRBV29-1 with TRBJ1-5; TCRdb's assignment of TRBD1 cannot be checked, as there is no DNA. CDR1 is SQVTM, CDR2 ANQGSEA, per germline. The CDR3 loop spans 13 amino acids. CDR3 in amino acids: CSHITGVNQPQHF.

This chain connects TRBV2 to TRBJ1-2; checking the TCRdb D call of TRBD1 is not possible without DNA. CDR1 is SNHLY, CDR2 FYNNEI, per germline. The CDR3 spans 18 residues. The CDR3 spells CASSERADRGSYRGGYTF.

This chain joins TRBV29-1 and TRBJ2-7; TCRdb proposes TRBD1, but this gene call is untestable without DNA. Germline V CDR1 and CDR2: SQVTM, ANQGSEA. The CDR3 contains 14 residues. The chain's CDR3 is CSVALQGPGYEQYF.

The rearrangement uses TRBV20-1 and TRBJ2-3; the TCRdb D gene call, TRBD2, has no DNA to confirm it. Germline CDR1 and CDR2: DFQATT and SNEGSKA (reference sequence). CDR3 length: 13 residues. The chain's CDR3 is CSAFSGSTDTQYF.

CDR3 amino acids: CSVETSSHYEQYF. The chain has TRBV29-1 and TRBJ2-7; the D call of TRBD2 rests on TCRdb alone, since no DNA is present to check it. Germline V gene lookup returns CDR1 SQVTM and CDR2 ANQGSEA. This CDR3 has 13 residues.

J is TRBJ2-5 and V is TRBV29-1. From germline, CDR1 is SQVTM and CDR2 ANQGSEA. This CDR3 contains 13 residues. CDR3 sequence reads: CSGRRLVQETQYF. The full variable domain, its missing parts supplied by reference TRBV29-1 and TRBJ2-5, is SAVISQKPSRDICQRGTSLTIQCQVDSQVTMMFWYRQQPGQSLTLIATANQGSEATYESGFVIDKFPISRPNLTFSTLTVSNMSPEDSSIYLCSGRRLVQETQYFGPGTRLLVL.

The chain carries TRBV29-1 and TRBJ2-1. Germline V gives CDR1 SQVTM, CDR2 ANQGSEA. The CDR3 covers 16 residues. CDR3 residues: CSEETRAGDSYNEQFF.

The genes are TRBV20-1 and TRBJ2-1; TCRdb picks TRBD2, but there is no DNA to check that call. CDR1 DFQATT and CDR2 SNEGSKA come from the germline V gene (reference sequence). The CDR3 is 12 amino acids. This CDR3 is CSVTSGVNEQFF.

This clonotype registers medium-sized (0.01 to 0.1%) by frequency. The chain has TRBV20-1 and TRBJ1-1; lacking DNA, the TRBD1 call made by TCRdb goes unchecked. Per the germline V gene, CDR1 is DFQATT and CDR2 is SNEGSKA (reference sequence). The CDR3 consists of 15 residues. This CDR3 is CSASQEPGQGTEAFF.

The chain couples TRBV29-1 to TRBJ1-1; the D call of TRBD1 rests on TCRdb alone, since no DNA is present to check it. The CDR3 length is 15 residues. Germline V gene lookup returns CDR1 SQVTM and CDR2 ANQGSEA. CDR3 sequence reads: CSATGTGEGNTEAFF. The whole variable domain, filled in from reference TRBV29-1 and TRBJ1-1, reads SAVISQKPSRDICQRGTSLTIQCQVDSQVTMMFWYRQQPGQSLTLIATANQGSEATYESGFVIDKFPISRPNLTFSTLTVSNMSPEDSSIYLCSATGTGEGNTEAFFGQGTRLTVV.

V usage is TRBV20-1 and J usage is TRBJ2-5; TCRdb names TRBD1, which stays unverified in the absence of DNA. The CDR3 consists of 15 residues. Germline V gene lookup returns CDR1 DFQATT and CDR2 SNEGSKA (reference sequence). The CDR3 sequence is CSAWGSGAYGETQYF.

Here the CDR3 reads CSAKKRDAGELFF. The chain combines TRBV29-1 with TRBJ2-2; as DNA is missing, the TRBD2 call by TCRdb cannot be tested. This CDR3 region has 13 residues. Germline V lookup: CDR1 SQVTM, CDR2 ANQGSEA.

Here the CDR3 reads CSANPGGYNEQFF. The chain has TRBV20-1 and TRBJ2-1; TCRdb returns TRBD1, unconfirmable since there is no DNA. Germline-derived CDR1 and CDR2 are DFQATT and SNEGSKA (reference sequence). This CDR3 has 13 residues.